This T cell receptor (beta chain) was documented in a study of shared clonotypes between healthy human individuals. This clone was picked up one time. Sequencing used immunoSEQ multiplex PCR; TCRdb keeps in-frame clones, though not all of them. The table lists over 2,000,000 clones, just under 95% of them singletons. In the naive CD8 group, cells lacked CD45RO and were positively selected for CCR7, so terminally differentiated effector memory CD45RA+ cells were left out. Germline V gene lookup returns CDR1 MGHRA and CDR2 YSYEKL. V gave up 0 bases and J gave up 8 bases, with 14 bases separating them. This CDR3 is built from 15 residues.

The source of this sequence is a man between 18 and 29 years old in good health. Some clones in this sample may be carry-over from other donors' samples. What was sequenced was naive CD8+ T cells from PBMCs. The V call is TRBV4-1, the J call TRBJ2-1; D might be TRBD1 or TRBD2, each matching 5 bases. The CDR3 here is CASSQEPLGTDEQFF. DNA for the CDR3: TGCGCCAGCAGCCAAGAGCCCCTCGGGACGGATGAGCAGTTCTTC.